Following are 26 T cell receptor beta chains from one sample sequenced in a study of T cell changes during pregnancy in multiple sclerosis. TCRdb keeps only in-frame clones here, not all; method: immunoSEQ multiplex PCR. Of fewer than 40,000 clones in the sample, roughly 88% were seen once. Sample: CD8+ T cells from peripheral blood mononuclear cells, taken after pregnancy. Every receptor here comes from a female donor with multiple sclerosis, enrolled in a pregnancy study.

The V and J genes are TRBV27 and TRBJ2-1, with D possibly TRBD1 on 6 matching bases. Trimming removed 3 bases from V and 8 bases from J, with 11 bases in between. The CDR3 contains 13 residues. From germline, CDR1 is MNHEY and CDR2 SMNVEV (reference sequence). The CDR3 DNA follows: TGTGCCAGCAGTTTGAGTGGGGGCCATGAGCAGTTCTTC. It translates to CASSLSGGHEQFF.

This chain joins TRBV13 and TRBJ2-7; 10 nucleotides match TRBD1. Germline CDR1 PRHDT, CDR2 FYEKMQ (reference sequence). The CDR3 covers 16 residues. Trimming at V came to 4 bases and at J to 2 bases, leaving 8 bases not matched to a gene. CDR3 sequence reads: CASSSPRQGAAYEQYF. The DNA for the CDR3 is TGTGCCAGCAGCTCCCCTCGACAGGGGGCGGCCTACGAGCAGTACTTC.

This chain connects TRBV11-2 to TRBJ2-3; D is possibly TRBD2 (6 bases). The CDR3 contains 15 residues. Germline loops: CDR1 SGHAT, CDR2 FQNNGV. With 5 bases removed from V and 2 bases from J, the gap between germline ends came to 14 bases. The CDR3 protein is CASSNGAGSTDTQYF. Written as DNA, the CDR3 is TGTGCCAGCAGCAACGGGGCGGGGTCCACAGATACGCAGTATTTT.

The V and J genes are TRBV29-1 and TRBJ2-2; TRBD1 aligns across 7 bases. The CDR3 covers 12 residues. J lost 6 bases, V lost 7 bases, and 5 bases had no gene match. Per the germline V gene, CDR1 is SQVTM and CDR2 is ANQGSEA. The CDR3 here is CSGQGWAGELFF. The CDR3 DNA follows: TGCAGCGGACAGGGCTGGGCCGGGGAGCTGTTTTTT.

The chain joins TRBV7-9 to TRBJ2-7; 7 bases agree with TRBD2. This CDR3 contains 14 residues. V shed 3 bases and J 3 bases; nucleotides not matched to a gene: 5. Germline V gives CDR1 SEHNR, CDR2 FQNEAQ (reference sequence). In DNA, the CDR3 is TGTGCCAGCAGCTTTGAGTGGGGGGGCTACGAGCAGTACTTC. Translating gives CASSFEWGGYEQYF. Variable domain in full (rest from reference TRBV7-9 and TRBJ2-7): DTGVSQNPRHKITKRGQNVTFRCDPISEHNRLYWYRQTLGQGPEFLTYFQNEAQLEKSRLLSDRFSAERPKGSFSTLEIQRTEQGDSAMYLCASSFEWGGYEQYFGPGTRLTVT.

J is TRBJ2-1 and V is TRBV6-4; 8 nucleotides match TRBD2. J gave up 9 bases and V 2 bases, and 12 bases lay outside the gene matches. This CDR3 is 16 amino acids long. CDR1 is MRHNA, CDR2 SNTAGT, per germline. The CDR3 sequence: CASSDAAYGGVGEQFF. The CDR3 region has the DNA TGTGCCAGCAGTGACGCTGCTTACGGGGGGGTGGGTGAGCAGTTCTTC.

This chain uses TRBV9 with TRBJ2-2; D possibly corresponds to TRBD2 (7 bases). Germline V gives CDR1 SGDLS, CDR2 YYNGEE. Between the trimmed V and J ends, which lost 4 bases and 2 bases, there was a span of 21 bases. The CDR3 is 18 residues long. Here the CDR3 reads CASSPGALAELNTGELFF. Here the CDR3 DNA reads TGTGCCAGCAGCCCGGGGGCGCTAGCGGAGTTAAACACCGGGGAGCTGTTTTTT.

The gene calls are TRBV9 and TRBJ1-2; D call uncertain. This CDR3 contains 17 residues. In germline, CDR1 is SGDLS, CDR2 YYNGEE. The V and J ends lost 1 base and 0 bases respectively, with 16 bases between them. The CDR3 protein is CASSVFMGPETNYGYTF. CDR3 nucleotides: TGTGCCAGCAGCGTATTTATGGGCCCTGAGACTAACTATGGCTACACCTTC.

The V and J genes are TRBV27 and TRBJ2-1, with 8 bases matching TRBD1. With V trimmed by 10 bases and J by 9 bases, 8 bases remained unmatched. CDR1 and CDR2 (germline): MNHEY, SMNVEV (reference sequence). The CDR3 has 12 amino acids. Written as DNA, the CDR3 is TGTGCCATCACGACAGGGGCTGGTGAGCAGTTCTTC. Translated: CAITTGAGEQFF.

V usage is TRBV27 and J usage is TRBJ2-7, with D perhaps matching TRBD1 (6 bases). V shed 4 bases and J shed 3 bases, with 13 bases lying between them. CDR3 length: 14 amino acids. The V gene's germline CDR1 is MNHEY and CDR2 SMNVEV (reference sequence). The CDR3 DNA is TGTGCCAGCAGTTCTTGGACAGTTCTCTACGAGCAGTACTTC. This sequence encodes CASSSWTVLYEQYF.

V gene TRBV9 combines with J gene TRBJ1-6; D is unresolved. Deletions cut 3 bases from V and 9 bases from J, with 10 bases between. This CDR3 contains 13 residues. The germline V gene has CDR1 SGDLS and CDR2 YYNGEE. DNA of the CDR3: TGTGCCAGCAGCGGAATAGGAGGTTCACCCCTCCACTTT. Translation gives CASSGIGGSPLHF.

V usage is TRBV27 and J usage is TRBJ1-2; no reliable D call. The CDR3 extends over 11 amino acids. Germline V gene lookup returns CDR1 MNHEY and CDR2 SMNVEV (reference sequence). V lost 5 bases to trimming and J lost 7 bases, with 8 bases between them. CDR3 residues: CASSPYTGYTF. CDR3 bases: TGTGCCAGCAGTCCTTACACTGGCTACACCTTC.

The chain combines TRBV5-4 with TRBJ2-3, with TRBD1 identical over 9 bases. Germline CDR1 SGHNT, CDR2 YYREEE (reference sequence). The trim removed 0 bases at V and 4 bases at J, leaving 9 bases unmatched. This CDR3 spans 17 amino acids. In nucleotides, the CDR3 is TGTGCCAGCAGCTTGGCCCCGGGGACAGGGTTGGCAGATACGCAGTATTTT. It specifies CASSLAPGTGLADTQYF.

The chain links TRBV15 to TRBJ1-2, with D possibly TRBD1 on 5 matching bases. CDR1 is LNHNV and CDR2 is YYDKDF in the germline V gene (reference sequence). V gave up 0 bases and J gave up 2 bases, with 22 bases separating them. The CDR3 sequence is 19 residues long. The CDR3 bases are TGTGCCACCAGCAGAGATTCTACCGTGGGGGGGTTCAGGAACTATGGCTACACCTTC. Translation: CATSRDSTVGGFRNYGYTF.

J is TRBJ2-7 and V is TRBV2, with a tentative D call TRBD2 (5 bases). Trimming left V 1 base short and J 0 bases short, with 10 bases between. This CDR3 region has 15 residues. Germline CDR1 and CDR2: SNHLY and FYNNEI. CDR3 bases: TGTGCCAGCAGTGAAGGAACGGGGAGCTCCTACGAGCAGTACTTC. It specifies CASSEGTGSSYEQYF. The full variable domain, in which reference TRBV2 and TRBJ2-7 provide the parts outside the CDR3, is EPEVTQTPSHQVTQMGQEVILRCVPISNHLYFYWYRQILGQKVEFLVSFYNNEISEKSEIFDDQFSVERPDGSNFTLKIRSTKLEDSAMYFCASSEGTGSSYEQYFGPGTRLTVT.

This sequence joins TRBV9 and TRBJ1-2; D is unresolved. V lost 0 bases to trimming and J lost 2 bases, with 11 bases between them. The CDR3 runs to 15 residues. Germline assignment: CDR1 SGDLS and CDR2 YYNGEE. The CDR3 is CASSVGRELNYGYTF. CDR3 bases: TGTGCCAGCAGCGTAGGGAGGGAGTTAAACTATGGCTACACCTTC.

The chain joins TRBV14 to TRBJ2-1; 7 bases agree with TRBD2. The trim removed 3 bases at V and 8 bases at J, leaving 4 bases unmatched. The CDR3 is made up of 13 amino acids. The germline CDR1 and CDR2 sequences are SGHDN and FVKESK. Here the CDR3 reads CASSHVGGDEQFF. Here the CDR3 DNA reads TGTGCCAGCAGCCATGTGGGGGGGGATGAGCAGTTCTTC.

The V call is TRBV7-9, the J call TRBJ2-2; the D is unclear. This CDR3 contains 15 residues. V shed 1 base and J shed 1 base, with 7 bases lying between them. Germline CDR1 and CDR2: SEHNR and FQNEAQ (reference sequence). The CDR3 DNA reads as TGTGCCAGCAGCTTAGGGCGGATGAACACCGGGGAGCTGTTTTTT. Translating gives CASSLGRMNTGELFF.

The genes are TRBV5-6 and TRBJ2-7; TRBD1 aligns across 7 bases. CDR1 SGHDT and CDR2 YYEEEE come from the germline V gene. The CDR3 runs to 15 residues. The junction had 8 bases not matched to a gene; V was cut back by 4 bases and J by 1 base. The CDR3 region is CASSTGTAPSYEQYF. The CDR3 region has the DNA TGTGCCAGCAGCACCGGGACAGCTCCATCCTACGAGCAGTACTTC.

This sequence joins TRBV7-2 and TRBJ2-4, with 7 bases matching TRBD1. The CDR3 consists of 13 residues. CDR1 is SGHTA, CDR2 FQGNSA, per germline. CDR3: CLGDRLAKNIQYF. The DNA for the CDR3 is TGTTTAGGGGACAGATTAGCCAAAAACATTCAGTACTTC.

The chain employs TRBV9 and TRBJ1-1; 10 bases are a match to TRBD1. This CDR3 has 15 amino acids. V shed 6 bases, J shed 4 bases, and the junction held 9 bases outside the gene matches. The germline CDR1 and CDR2 sequences are SGDLS and YYNGEE. Here the CDR3 DNA reads TGTGCCAGCACCCCGGGGGACAGGGGCTTCACTGAAGCTTTCTTT. Amino acids: CASTPGDRGFTEAFF.

The sample holds one count of this clone. V and J are TRBV2 and TRBJ1-2; D is uncertain. The CDR3 is made up of 13 amino acids. The germline V gene encodes CDR1 SNHLY and CDR2 FYNNEI. Trimming shortened V by 3 bases and J by 7 bases, and 12 bases separated the two germline ends. In nucleotides, the CDR3 is TGTGCCAGCAGTGATGGAGGCAGAGTTGGCTACACCTTC. This translates into CASSDGGRVGYTF.

Many counts were recorded for this clone. V usage is TRBV12-5 and J usage is TRBJ1-6; the match to TRBD1 covers 10 bases. V shed 1 base and J 7 bases; nucleotides not matched to a gene: 13. Germline-derived CDR1 and CDR2 are LGHNT and FRNRAP. The CDR3 contains 19 residues. CDR3 loop: CASGLDTGTGVLWNSPLHF. DNA for the CDR3: TGTGCTAGTGGTTTGGATACCGGGACAGGGGTCCTCTGGAATTCACCCCTCCACTTT.

This rearrangement joins TRBV5-4 to TRBJ2-3; D perhaps matches TRBD2 (6 bases). The length of the CDR3 is 16 residues. The V end was cut by 4 bases, the J end by 1 base, with 16 bases between. Germline V gene sequence: CDR1 SGHNT, CDR2 YYREEE (reference sequence). In DNA form, the CDR3 reads TGTGCCAGCAGCCAAGATCAGGCTAGCGGCACAGATACGCAGTATTTT. Encoded protein: CASSQDQASGTDTQYF. Combining the CDR3 with reference TRBV5-4 and TRBJ2-3 gives the whole variable domain ETGVTQSPTHLIKTRGQQVTLRCSSQSGHNTVSWYQQALGQGPQFIFQYYREEENGRGNFPPRFSGLQFPNYSSELNVNALELDDSALYLCASSQDQASGTDTQYFGPGTRLTVL.

The chain links TRBV19 to TRBJ1-1; no definite D call. The V gene lost 7 bases and the J gene lost 6 bases, with 15 bases spanning the gap. Germline lookup yields CDR1 LNHDA and CDR2 SQIVND (reference sequence). This CDR3 has 13 residues. The CDR3 sequence: CASNPRGISEAFF. DNA of the CDR3: TGTGCCAGTAATCCCCGAGGTATTTCTGAAGCTTTCTTT.

The gene calls are TRBV9 and TRBJ2-7; 11 positions agree with TRBD2. The CDR3 extends over 16 amino acids. With V trimmed by 3 bases and J by 4 bases, 9 bases remained unmatched. Germline assignment: CDR1 SGDLS and CDR2 YYNGEE. CDR3 sequence: CASSAKTSGGRYEQYF. In DNA, the CDR3 is TGTGCCAGCAGCGCCAAAACTAGCGGGGGACGGTACGAGCAGTACTTC.